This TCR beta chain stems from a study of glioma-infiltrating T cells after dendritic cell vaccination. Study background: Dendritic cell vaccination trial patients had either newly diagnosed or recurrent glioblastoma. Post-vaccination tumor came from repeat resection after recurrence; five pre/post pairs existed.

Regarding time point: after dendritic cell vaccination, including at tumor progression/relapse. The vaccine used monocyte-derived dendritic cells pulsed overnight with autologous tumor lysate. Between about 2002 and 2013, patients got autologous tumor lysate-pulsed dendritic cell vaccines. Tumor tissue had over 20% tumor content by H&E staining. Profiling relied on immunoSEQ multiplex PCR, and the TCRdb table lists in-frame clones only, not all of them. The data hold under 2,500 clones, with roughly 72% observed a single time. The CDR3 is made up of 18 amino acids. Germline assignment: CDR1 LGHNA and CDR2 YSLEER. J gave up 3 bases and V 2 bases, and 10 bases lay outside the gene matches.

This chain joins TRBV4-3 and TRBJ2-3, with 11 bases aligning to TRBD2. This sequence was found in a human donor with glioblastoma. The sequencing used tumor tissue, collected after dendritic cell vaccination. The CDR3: CASSQTSGASGRTDTQYF. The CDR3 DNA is TGCGCCAGCAGCCAAACGTCTGGGGCTAGCGGGAGGACAGATACGCAGTATTTT.